This T cell receptor (beta chain) appears in the sequencing data of a study of PD-L1 blockade in urothelial cancer. Whole-study context: Males with urothelial cancer arising in the bladder constituted most of the roughly 30 patients.

Patients in the study were battling locally advanced or metastatic urothelial carcinoma. Between 1 and 8 samples per patient were obtained, pretreatment and on-treatment. This table comes from immunoSEQ multiplex PCR, and its TCRdb copy is limited to in-frame clones, with some not included. The table records 70,000 or so clones, around four fifths of them present only once. This TCR was recovered from a man in his 70s with urothelial cancer. This material consisted of PBMCs, taken around atezolizumab (anti-PD-L1) treatment.

DNA of the CDR3: TGTGCCAGCAGCGGGCGGGGCCGGCCCTGGCAGTATGGCTACACCTTC. Its translation: CASSGRGRPWQYGYTF. The genes are TRBV7-9 and TRBJ1-2; D perhaps matches TRBD1 (5 bases). The CDR3 is made up of 16 amino acids. Germline assignment: CDR1 SEHNR and CDR2 FQNEAQ (reference sequence). Trimming left V 5 bases short and J 5 bases short, with 21 bases between.